This T cell receptor beta chain was sequenced in a study of shared clonotypes between healthy human individuals. As for the study in general: Donors, aged 18 to 49, were a couple of women and three men.

Donors comprised healthy HIV-negative adults lacking recent acute infections or vaccinations. TCRdb keeps only in-frame clones here, not all; method: immunoSEQ multiplex PCR. Among about 460,000 clones listed, roughly 80% were seen once. The CDR3 is made up of 14 amino acids. Trimming took 8 bases from V and 8 from J, leaving 19 bases between them. Germline V gene lookup returns CDR1 MNHNS and CDR2 SASEGT. This chain connects TRBV6-1 to TRBJ2-4; perhaps D is TRBD1 or TRBD2 (5 bases each). This clonotype originated in a woman aged 40 to 50 in good health. Some clones in this sample may be carry-over from other donors' samples. The sequencing input was PBMCs. The CDR3 sequence is CASAPYGGWDIQYF. As DNA, the CDR3 is TGTGCCAGCGCCCCCTATGGGGGATGGGACATTCAGTACTTC.